The T cell receptor beta chain under discussion was sequenced for a study of T cell responses to AZD1222 COVID-19 vaccine. This CDR3 region has 13 residues. Germline assignment: CDR1 SGHVS and CDR2 FQNEAQ. V was trimmed by 3 bases and J by 3 bases, leaving 8 bases between them. As to this clone: As yet, its antigen is unknown.

Data came from immunoSEQ multiplex PCR; TCRdb stores just in-frame clones and leaves some out. The profile shows some 150,000 clones, over 90% of them singletons. Findings and caveats of the study: Donors in the cohort were predominantly white British and more often female, and clonal diversity was possibly underestimated. Spike was spanned by vaccine-associated CD4 TCRs, which were dominant at 160-218 and 743-854. At study baseline, merely about 6 AZD1222 recipients were seropositive.

The material sequenced was peripheral blood, taken on day 0 of MenACWY control vaccination. V gene TRBV7-8 combines with J gene TRBJ1-2; maybe TRBD1 (5 bases). The source is an adult in good health. In DNA form, the CDR3 reads TGTGCCAGCAGCTTGGGGGGAGACTATGGCTACACCTTC. Translating it yields CASSLGGDYGYTF.